One TCR beta chain is described in this entry. These data belong to a study of OX40 agonist ivuxolimab in advanced cancers. The wider study: With a range of 23 to 79, age averaged roughly 60 years, and 75% to 90% were male.

TCRdb keeps only in-frame clones here, not all; method: immunoSEQ multiplex PCR. The repertoire consists of approximately 17,000 clones, with 84% occurring once and the leading ten covering over 60%. Germline V gene lookup returns CDR1 SGHAT and CDR2 FQNNGV. The V end was cut by 3 bases, the J end by 7 bases, with 7 bases between. This CDR3 comprises 12 residues. The receptor comes from an adult with an advanced solid tumor such as melanoma, head and neck, liver or kidney cancer. The V call is TRBV11-2, the J call TRBJ2-4; perhaps TRBD2 as D (6 bases). This specimen consisted of CD4+ or CD8+ T cells sorted from blood, obtained in a trial of the OX40 agonist ivuxolimab. DNA of the CDR3: TGTGCCAGCAGCTTTGGGGGGAACATTCAGTACTTC. Its protein product is CASSFGGNIQYF.